A single sample gave rise to the 19 T cell receptor beta chains below, sequenced in a study of T cell changes during pregnancy in multiple sclerosis. Clones were sequenced by immunoSEQ multiplex PCR, and TCRdb holds only the in-frame ones, with some missing. The table lists 50,000 to 70,000 clones, around 92% of them singletons. The sequencing here drew on peripheral blood, taken after pregnancy. Receptor source: a female donor in good health, enrolled as a control in a pregnancy study.

The rearrangement joins TRBV6-1 to TRBJ1-1, with 8 bases identical to TRBD1. Per the germline V gene, CDR1 is MNHNS and CDR2 is SASEGT. The CDR3 is made up of 15 amino acids. J gave up 1 base and V 3 bases, and 4 bases lay outside the gene matches. CDR3 bases: TGTGCCAGCAGTGAGGGACAGGCTGGGAACACTGAAGCTTTCTTT. It yields the protein CASSEGQAGNTEAFF.

The chain has TRBV30 and TRBJ2-2; no clear D. There are 12 residues in the CDR3. V lost 4 bases to trimming and J lost 1 base, with 4 bases between them. Germline CDR1 is GTSNPN and CDR2 is SVGIG (reference sequence). The CDR3 is CAWTENTGELFF. CDR3 coding DNA: TGTGCCTGGACAGAGAACACCGGGGAGCTGTTTTTT.

CDR3 protein: CASTKLTEGTEAFF. CDR3 bases: TGTGCCAGCACCAAACTCACTGAGGGAACTGAAGCTTTCTTT. This rearrangement joins TRBV9 to TRBJ1-1; D not resolved. The V end was cut by 6 bases, the J end by 5 bases, with 17 bases between. Germline V CDR1 and CDR2: SGDLS, YYNGEE. CDR3 length: 14 amino acids.

To note about this clone: Other DNA sequences in the same sample also yield this CDR3. This chain connects TRBV6-5 to TRBJ1-2; TRBD1 agrees at 7 bases. The V and J ends lost 4 bases and 5 bases, in that order; junction bases with no gene match: 1. Germline V gene lookup returns CDR1 MNHEY and CDR2 SVGAGI. CDR3 size: 12 residues. CDR3 amino acids: CASSLTGYGYTF. The CDR3 region has the DNA TGTGCCAGCAGTTTGACAGGGTATGGCTACACCTTC.

This sequence joins TRBV5-1 and TRBJ2-1, with a possible D match to TRBD2 (6 bases). Germline loops: CDR1 SGHRS, CDR2 YFSETQ. V shed 1 base and J shed 5 bases, with 7 bases lying between them. This CDR3 comprises 13 residues. The CDR3 loop is CASSLQRDNEQFF. DNA for the CDR3: TGCGCCAGCAGCTTGCAGCGGGACAATGAGCAGTTCTTC.

The genes are TRBV6-4 and TRBJ1-2, with 10 bases that match TRBD1. This CDR3 has 15 amino acids. CDR1 and CDR2 from the germline V gene are MRHNA and SNTAGT. Trimming cost V 0 bases and J 5 bases; bases outside gene matches: 3. CDR3 DNA: TGTGCCAGCAGTGACTCGACAGGGGGCGGGTATGGCTACACCTTC. This sequence encodes CASSDSTGGGYGYTF.

This clone came up once. The CDR3 loop reads CASSLAVQGNTEAFF. In DNA, the CDR3 is TGCGCCAGCAGCTTGGCCGTACAGGGGAACACTGAAGCTTTCTTT. The chain uses TRBV5-1 and TRBJ1-1; perhaps TRBD1 as D (6 bases). Between the trimmed V and J ends, which lost 0 bases and 1 base, there was a span of 10 bases. The CDR3 is 15 residues long. The germline V gene has CDR1 SGHRS and CDR2 YFSETQ. Full variable domain (missing parts from reference TRBV5-1 and TRBJ1-1): KAGVTQTPRYLIKTRGQQVTLSCSPISGHRSVSWYQQTPGQGLQFLFEYFSETQRNKGNFPGRFSGRQFSNSRSEMNVSTLELGDSALYLCASSLAVQGNTEAFFGQGTRLTVV.

The chain uses TRBV21-1 and TRBJ1-1; the table names TRBD1, a call not compared with the DNA. TRBV21-1 is a documented pseudogene. The CDR3 covers 17 residues. In nucleotides, the CDR3 is TGTGCCAGCAGCAAGTTGGGACAGGGGGCGCGGGGAACTGAAGCTTTCTTT. Translated: CASSKLGQGARGTEAFF.

The CDR3 sequence: CASSYRDRDYNEQFF. The CDR3 nucleotides read TGTGCCAGCAGTTACCGGGACAGGGACTACAATGAGCAGTTCTTC. The rearrangement links TRBV6-6 to TRBJ2-1, with 9 nucleotides matching TRBD1. The CDR3 length is 15 residues. Germline trimming cut 2 bases from V and 3 bases from J; bases unmatched to any gene: 2. Germline V CDR1 and CDR2: MNHNY, SVGAGI (reference sequence).

This chain uses TRBV15 with TRBJ2-3, with 7 bases matching TRBD1. V dropped 5 bases and J dropped 1; count of bases not matched to a gene: 6. CDR1 and CDR2 (germline): LNHNV, YYDKDF (reference sequence). The CDR3 loop spans 15 amino acids. The CDR3 is CATSLIQGGTDTQYF. CDR3 coding DNA: TGTGCCACCAGCCTCATCCAGGGGGGCACAGATACGCAGTATTTT.

The rearrangement uses TRBV29-1 and TRBJ1-2, with TRBD1 matching over 11 bases. Per the germline V gene, CDR1 is SQVTM and CDR2 is ANQGSEA. With V trimmed by 6 bases and J by 4 bases, 7 bases remained unmatched. This CDR3 is built from 14 residues. The CDR3 nucleotides are TGCAGCGTCGGGGACAGGGGGGACTCCTATGGCTACACCTTC. Encoded protein: CSVGDRGDSYGYTF.

The V call is TRBV5-1, the J call TRBJ1-1, with D possibly matching TRBD1 (5 bases). CDR1 and CDR2 (germline): SGHRS, YFSETQ. Between the trimmed V and J ends, which lost 5 bases and 1 base, there was a span of 12 bases. This CDR3 region has 14 residues. The CDR3 loop reads CASRYAGPNTEAFF. The CDR3 nucleotides are TGCGCCAGCAGATACGCGGGGCCGAACACTGAAGCTTTCTTT.

V gene TRBV7-8 combines with J gene TRBJ1-6, with 7 positions matching TRBD1. Looked up from germline, CDR1 is SGHVS and CDR2 is FQNEAQ. The CDR3 totals 15 residues. V was pared by 4 bases and J by 5 bases, with 5 bases of the junction left unmatched. DNA of the CDR3: TGTGCCAGCAGCTACCCAACAGGGGATAATTCACCCCTCCACTTT. Translating it yields CASSYPTGDNSPLHF.

The chain couples TRBV14 to TRBJ2-1; 7 bases map to TRBD1. V dropped 3 bases and J dropped 6; count of bases not matched to a gene: 8. The CDR3 covers 15 residues. The germline gives CDR1 SGHDN, CDR2 FVKESK. CDR3 nucleotide sequence: TGTGCCAGCAGCCATACGGACAGGTTCATCAATGAGCAGTTCTTC. Protein sequence: CASSHTDRFINEQFF.

This chain joins TRBV11-3 and TRBJ2-3; 10 bases map to TRBD2. The V gene's germline CDR1 is SGHNT and CDR2 YENEEA. J was trimmed by 2 bases and V by 4 bases; bases with no gene match: 9. This CDR3 is 17 amino acids long. CDR3: CASSSLLAGDITDTQYF. CDR3 sequence (DNA): TGTGCCAGCAGCTCACTTCTAGCGGGGGACATCACAGATACGCAGTATTTT.

The gene calls are TRBV29-1 and TRBJ2-7; D ambiguous. The CDR3 is 13 residues long. Trimming took off 1 base at V and 2 bases at J, with 9 bases between the two ends. Looked up from germline, CDR1 is SQVTM and CDR2 is ANQGSEA. CDR3 sequence: CSVEGQIPYEQYF. CDR3 nucleotide sequence: TGCAGCGTTGAAGGGCAGATTCCCTACGAGCAGTACTTC.

This clone was seen once. V gene TRBV29-1 combines with J gene TRBJ2-7; TRBD1 agrees at 9 bases. J was trimmed by 6 bases and V by 3 bases; bases with no gene match: 9. CDR3 length: 14 residues. Germline CDR1 SQVTM, CDR2 ANQGSEA. In DNA form, the CDR3 reads TGCAGCGTTGACTGGGGACAGGGAACGAGCGAGCAGTACTTC. This translates into CSVDWGQGTSEQYF.

This clone was detected only once. The genes are TRBV11-2 and TRBJ1-2, with 8 bases matching TRBD1. The CDR3 loop spans 17 amino acids. Germline lookup yields CDR1 SGHAT and CDR2 FQNNGV. V lost 5 bases and J lost 7; bases outside the gene matches: 18. The CDR3 spells CASSPGTGPSGVFGYTF. CDR3 DNA sequence: TGTGCCAGCAGCCCCGGGACAGGTCCTTCGGGGGTGTTTGGCTACACCTTC.

This chain uses TRBV6-5 with TRBJ2-3; unclear D gene. Germline V lookup: CDR1 MNHEY, CDR2 SVGAGI. V lost 1 base and J lost 5, with 10 bases in between. There are 14 residues in the CDR3. The CDR3 coding sequence is TGTGCCAGCAGTTACTGGAACAGTCAAGATACGCAGTATTTT. Its protein product is CASSYWNSQDTQYF.